The clone carrying this TCR beta chain occurred many times. RNA transcripts served as the template for amplifying TCR beta CDR3 regions. An initial round of RT-PCR targeting the TCR CDR3 relied on the HTBI primer set. TCRdb recomputed calls from the multiplex PCR reads with MiXCR, one row per CDR3 protein. Of more than 150,000 distinct CDR3 sequences in the sample, over 15% were seen once. This entry belongs to a study of T cells in Graves' hyperthyroidism and ophthalmopathy. The trim removed 5 bases at V and 8 bases at J, leaving 14 bases unmatched. This CDR3 contains 15 residues. The germline CDR1 and CDR2 sequences are PRHDT and FYEKMQ (reference sequence).

The receptor's source is a woman between 45 and 65 years old with Graves' hyperthyroidism. The chain employs TRBV13 and TRBJ2-7; TRBD2 matches 8 bases. Material for sequencing was blood. CDR3 sequence (DNA): TGTGCCAGCAGCCCCGCAGCGGGGGAGAACTCGCAGCAGTACTTC. Residues: CASSPAAGENSQQYF.